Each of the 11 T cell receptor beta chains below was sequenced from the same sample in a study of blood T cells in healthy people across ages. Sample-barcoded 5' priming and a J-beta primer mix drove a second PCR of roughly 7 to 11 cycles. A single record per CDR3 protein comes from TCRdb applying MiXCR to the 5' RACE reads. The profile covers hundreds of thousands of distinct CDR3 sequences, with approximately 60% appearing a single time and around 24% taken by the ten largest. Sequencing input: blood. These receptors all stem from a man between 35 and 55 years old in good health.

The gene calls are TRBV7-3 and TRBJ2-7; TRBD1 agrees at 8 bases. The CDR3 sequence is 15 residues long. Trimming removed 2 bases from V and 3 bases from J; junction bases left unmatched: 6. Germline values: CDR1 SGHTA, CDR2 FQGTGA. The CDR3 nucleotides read TGTGCCAGCAGCTTAGGCGCAGGGGGCCACTACGAGCAGTACTTC. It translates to CASSLGAGGHYEQYF.

This CDR3 reads CASRSYRGTYSGNTIYF. CDR3 bases: TGTGCCAGCAGATCCTACCGCGGGACTTACTCTGGAAACACCATATATTTT. The J gene is TRBJ1-3, the V gene TRBV2, with D possibly matching TRBD1 (5 bases). This CDR3 spans 17 amino acids. The germline V gene has CDR1 SNHLY and CDR2 FYNNEI. V dropped 6 bases and J dropped 0 bases, with 18 bases sitting between them.

DNA for the CDR3: TGTGCCAGCAGCCAATTATTAAGGTCCAACGGGGACAGGCTTAACTCCTACGAGCAGTACTTC. It is translated as CASSQLLRSNGDRLNSYEQYF. The gene calls are TRBV4-2 and TRBJ2-7; the match to TRBD1 covers 8 bases. This CDR3 is built from 21 residues. The germline gives CDR1 LGHNA, CDR2 YNFKEQ. The V and J ends lost 2 bases and 0 bases, in that order; junction bases with no gene match: 21.

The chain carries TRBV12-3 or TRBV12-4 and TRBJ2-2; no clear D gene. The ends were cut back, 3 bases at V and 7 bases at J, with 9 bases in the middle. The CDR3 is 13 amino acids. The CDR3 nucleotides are TGTGCCAGCAGTTTGAACCTATTCGGGGAGCTGTTTTTT. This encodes CASSLNLFGELFF.

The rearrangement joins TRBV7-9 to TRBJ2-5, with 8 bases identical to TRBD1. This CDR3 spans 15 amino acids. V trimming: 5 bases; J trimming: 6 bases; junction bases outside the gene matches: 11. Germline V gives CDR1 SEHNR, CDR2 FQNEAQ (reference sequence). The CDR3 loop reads CASSPGGGLEKTQYF. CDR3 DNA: TGTGCCAGCAGCCCAGGGGGCGGACTGGAAAAGACCCAGTACTTC. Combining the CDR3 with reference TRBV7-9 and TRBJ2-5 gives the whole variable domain DTGVSQNPRHKITKRGQNVTFRCDPISEHNRLYWYRQTLGQGPEFLTYFQNEAQLEKSRLLSDRFSAERPKGSFSTLEIQRTEQGDSAMYLCASSPGGGLEKTQYFGPGTRLLVL.

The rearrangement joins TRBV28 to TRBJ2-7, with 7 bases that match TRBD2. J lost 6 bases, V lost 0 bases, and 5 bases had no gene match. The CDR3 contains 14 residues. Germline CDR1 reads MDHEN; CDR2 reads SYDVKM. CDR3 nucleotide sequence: TGTGCCAGCAGTTTATGGCGGGAGCTCGGCGAGCAGTACTTC. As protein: CASSLWRELGEQYF.

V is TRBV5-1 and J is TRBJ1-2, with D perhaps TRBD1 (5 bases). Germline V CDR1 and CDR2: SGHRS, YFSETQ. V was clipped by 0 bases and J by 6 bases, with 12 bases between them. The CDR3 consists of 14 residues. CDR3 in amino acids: CASSLAQGKDGYTF. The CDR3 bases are TGCGCCAGCAGCTTGGCCCAGGGTAAGGATGGCTACACCTTC.

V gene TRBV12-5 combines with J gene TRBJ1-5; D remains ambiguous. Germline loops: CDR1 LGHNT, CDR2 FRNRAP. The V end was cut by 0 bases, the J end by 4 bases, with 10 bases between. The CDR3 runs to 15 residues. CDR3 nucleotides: TGTGCTAGTGGTTTGGTAAACTATGGGAATCAGCCCCAGCATTTT. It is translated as CASGLVNYGNQPQHF.

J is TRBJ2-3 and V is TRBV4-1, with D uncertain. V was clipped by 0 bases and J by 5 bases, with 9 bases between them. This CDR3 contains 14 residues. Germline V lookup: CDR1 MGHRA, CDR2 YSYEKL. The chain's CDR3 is CASSQDDTGDTQYF. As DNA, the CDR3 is TGCGCCAGCAGCCAAGATGATACGGGAGATACGCAGTATTTT.

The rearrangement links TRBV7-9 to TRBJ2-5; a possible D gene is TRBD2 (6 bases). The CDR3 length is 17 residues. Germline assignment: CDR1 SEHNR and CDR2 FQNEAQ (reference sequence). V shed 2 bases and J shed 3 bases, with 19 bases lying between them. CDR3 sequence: CASSLKVRSTGEETQYF. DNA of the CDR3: TGTGCCAGCAGCTTAAAGGTCCGCTCGACGGGGGAAGAGACCCAGTACTTC.

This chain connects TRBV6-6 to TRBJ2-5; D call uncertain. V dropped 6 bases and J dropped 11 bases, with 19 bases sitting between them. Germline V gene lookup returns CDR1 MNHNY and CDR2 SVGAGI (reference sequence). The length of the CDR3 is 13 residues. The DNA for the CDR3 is TGTGCCAGCAGGTACATAAGGTCCAATGAGCAGTACTTC. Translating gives CASRYIRSNEQYF.